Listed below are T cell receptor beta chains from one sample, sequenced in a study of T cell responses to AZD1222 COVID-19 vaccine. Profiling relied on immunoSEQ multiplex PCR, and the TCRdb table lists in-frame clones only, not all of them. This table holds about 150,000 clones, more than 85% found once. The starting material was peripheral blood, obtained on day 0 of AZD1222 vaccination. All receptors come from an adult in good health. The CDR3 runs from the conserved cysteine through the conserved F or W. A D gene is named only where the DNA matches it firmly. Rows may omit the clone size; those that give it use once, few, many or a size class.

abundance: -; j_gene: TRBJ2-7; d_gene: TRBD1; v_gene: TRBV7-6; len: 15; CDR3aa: CASSLAFGTVYEQYF; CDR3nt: TGTGCCAGCAGCTTAGCCTTCGGGACAGTCTACGAGCAGTACTTC
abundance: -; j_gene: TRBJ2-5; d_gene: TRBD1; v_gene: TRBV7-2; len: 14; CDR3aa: CASSFGQGWETQYF; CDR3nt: TGTGCCAGCAGCTTCGGACAGGGGTGGGAGACCCAGTACTTC
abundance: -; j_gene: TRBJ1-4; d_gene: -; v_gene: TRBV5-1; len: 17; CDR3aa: CASSLVGSTATNEKLFF; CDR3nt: TGCGCCAGCAGCTTGGTAGGATCGACAGCAACTAATGAAAAACTGTTTTTT
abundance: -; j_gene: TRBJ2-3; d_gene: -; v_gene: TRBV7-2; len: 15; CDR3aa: CASSLGGRGADTQYF; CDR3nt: TGTGCCAGCAGCTTAGGAGGGAGAGGAGCAGATACGCAGTATTTT
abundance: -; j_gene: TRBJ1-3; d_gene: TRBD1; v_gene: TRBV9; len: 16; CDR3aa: CASSERTGSYGNTIYF; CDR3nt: TGTGCCAGCAGCGAGAGGACAGGGTCGTATGGAAACACCATATATTTT
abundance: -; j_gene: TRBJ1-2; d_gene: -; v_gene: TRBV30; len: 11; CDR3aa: CAWRPGGGYTF; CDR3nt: TGTGCCTGGAGGCCGGGGGGGGGCTACACCTTC
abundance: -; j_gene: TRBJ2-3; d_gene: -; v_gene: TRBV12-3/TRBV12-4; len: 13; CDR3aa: CASSLAGLDTQYF; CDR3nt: TGTGCCAGCAGTTTAGCGGGACTAGATACGCAGTATTTT
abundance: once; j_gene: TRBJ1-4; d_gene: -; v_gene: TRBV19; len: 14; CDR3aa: CASSRQEGHEKLFF; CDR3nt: TGTGCCAGTAGTCGACAGGAGGGACATGAAAAACTGTTTTTT
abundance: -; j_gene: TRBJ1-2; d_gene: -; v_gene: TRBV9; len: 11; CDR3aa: CASSSRGGYTF; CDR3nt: TGTGCCAGCAGCTCCCGCGGGGGCTACACCTTC
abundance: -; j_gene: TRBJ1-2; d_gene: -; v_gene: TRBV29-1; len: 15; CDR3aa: CSARGGRALNYGYTF; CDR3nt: TGCAGCGCCCGGGGGGGCCGGGCTCTTAACTATGGCTACACCTTC
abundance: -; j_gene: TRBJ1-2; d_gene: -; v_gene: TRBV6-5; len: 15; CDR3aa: CASSYAAGTQHGYTF; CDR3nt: TGTGCCAGCAGTTACGCCGCCGGGACCCAGCATGGCTACACCTTC
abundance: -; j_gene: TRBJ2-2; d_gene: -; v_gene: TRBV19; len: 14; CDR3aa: CASSSGTNTGELFF; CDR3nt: TGTGCCAGTAGTAGCGGGACGAACACCGGGGAGCTGTTTTTT
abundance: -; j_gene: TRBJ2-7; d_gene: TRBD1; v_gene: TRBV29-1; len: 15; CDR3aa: CSVVLQGVGSYEQYF; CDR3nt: TGCAGCGTGGTTCTACAGGGGGTTGGGTCCTACGAGCAGTACTTC
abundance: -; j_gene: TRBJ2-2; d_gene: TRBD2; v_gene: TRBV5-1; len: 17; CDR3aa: CASSILAGGRSTGELFF; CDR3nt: TGCGCCAGTTCAATACTAGCGGGAGGGCGGAGCACCGGGGAGCTGTTTTTT
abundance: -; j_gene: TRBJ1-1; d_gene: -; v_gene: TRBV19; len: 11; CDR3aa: CASSRAGEAFF; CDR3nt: TGTGCCAGTAGTAGGGCGGGTGAAGCTTTCTTT